The next 20 T cell receptor beta chains were all read from a single sample in a study of T cell changes during pregnancy in multiple sclerosis. TCRdb's table, derived via immunoSEQ multiplex PCR, lists solely in-frame clones and lacks some. The sample lists 50,000 to 75,000 clones; about 93% were seen once. The specimen comprised CD8+ T cells from peripheral blood mononuclear cells, sampled in the third trimester of pregnancy. These receptor sequences come from a female donor with multiple sclerosis, enrolled in a pregnancy study.

This chain uses TRBV7-6 with TRBJ2-5; possible D gene TRBD2, 5 bases. This CDR3 comprises 14 residues. The germline CDR1 and CDR2 sequences are SGHVS and FNYEAQ. V shed 5 bases and J shed 4 bases, with 14 bases lying between them. CDR3 protein: CASSPGAGPETQYF. DNA for the CDR3: TGTGCCAGCAGCCCGGGTGCGGGTCCAGAGACCCAGTACTTC.

The chain links TRBV7-9 to TRBJ2-7; D is possibly TRBD1 (6 bases). The V end lost 4 bases, the J end lost 5 bases, and 15 bases lay between the germline ends. CDR1 and CDR2 from the germline V gene are SEHNR and FQNEAQ (reference sequence). The CDR3 has 14 residues. The CDR3 reads CASSSGQLRNEQYF. In DNA, the CDR3 is TGTGCCAGCAGCTCCGGACAGTTAAGAAACGAGCAGTACTTC.

The chain has TRBV9 and TRBJ1-3; 8 bases fit TRBD1. The CDR3 is 17 residues long. J gave up 0 bases and V 4 bases, and 9 bases lay outside the gene matches. CDR1 is SGDLS, CDR2 YYNGEE, per germline. The CDR3 region has the DNA TGTGCCAGCAGCCCTTGGGACAGGCCCAACTCTGGAAACACCATATATTTT. Its protein is CASSPWDRPNSGNTIYF.

The chain is built from TRBV29-1 and TRBJ2-7; 8 bases match TRBD1. V shed 7 bases, J shed 6 bases, and the junction held 11 bases outside the gene matches. Germline V gene sequence: CDR1 SQVTM, CDR2 ANQGSEA. There are 13 residues in the CDR3. The CDR3 coding sequence is TGCAGCGCCTGGGGCAGGGGGCAGATCGAGCAGTACTTC. Translated: CSAWGRGQIEQYF.

This rearrangement joins TRBV4-1 to TRBJ2-7; a possible D gene is TRBD2 (6 bases). V lost 0 bases to trimming and J lost 1 base, with 7 bases between them. The CDR3 length is 14 residues. The germline V gene has CDR1 MGHRA and CDR2 YSYEKL. CDR3 nucleotide sequence: TGCGCCAGCAGCCAAGAGGAGGGGTCCTACGAGCAGTACTTC. This gives the protein CASSQEEGSYEQYF.

The chain recombines TRBV6-4 with TRBJ2-7, with 10 positions matching TRBD1. This CDR3 contains 14 residues. The ends lost 2 bases at V and 4 bases at J; junction bases unmatched: 2. Germline assignment: CDR1 MRHNA and CDR2 SNTAGT. CDR3 in DNA: TGTGCCAGCAGTGACGGGGGACAGGGGTACGAGCAGTACTTC. It codes for CASSDGGQGYEQYF.

The V call is TRBV6-5, the J call TRBJ2-7; TRBD1 agrees at 7 bases. Germline V gene lookup returns CDR1 MNHEY and CDR2 SVGAGI. CDR3 size: 14 residues. Trimming took 6 bases from V and 3 from J; bases not matched to a gene: 8. The CDR3 DNA follows: TGTGCCAGCAGACCTGCCGGGACAGACTACGAGCAGTACTTC. Its translation: CASRPAGTDYEQYF.

The gene calls are TRBV5-1 and TRBJ2-3; TRBD1 might be the D (6 bases). The CDR3 is 15 amino acids. Trimming stripped 0 bases from V and 5 bases from J, with 13 bases between. Germline CDR1 and CDR2: SGHRS and YFSETQ. CDR3 protein: CASSLEGGSQDTQYF. CDR3 sequence (DNA): TGCGCCAGCAGCTTGGAAGGGGGTAGTCAAGATACGCAGTATTTT.

The V call is TRBV27, the J call TRBJ1-5, with 11 nucleotides matching TRBD1. Germline V gene sequence: CDR1 MNHEY, CDR2 SMNVEV (reference sequence). The CDR3 spans 15 residues. V shed 4 bases, J shed 6 bases, and the junction held 5 bases outside the gene matches. Here the CDR3 reads CASSSGTGGVQPQHF. The CDR3, as DNA: TGTGCCAGCAGTTCCGGGACAGGGGGAGTTCAGCCCCAGCATTTT.

The V call is TRBV9, the J call TRBJ2-7; D remains ambiguous. CDR1 SGDLS and CDR2 YYNGEE come from the germline V gene. The length of the CDR3 is 13 residues. The V and J ends lost 4 bases and 2 bases respectively, with 10 bases between them. The CDR3 DNA sequence: TGTGCCAGCAGCCCAGGCCCCCCCTACGAGCAGTACTTC. It encodes CASSPGPPYEQYF.

The V gene is TRBV5-6, the J gene TRBJ2-1; tentative D call: TRBD2 (5 bases). Trimming pared 4 bases from V and 0 bases from J, leaving 11 bases between. This CDR3 comprises 15 residues. Germline CDR1 reads SGHDT; CDR2 reads YYEEEE. The CDR3 DNA follows: TGTGCCAGCAGCCCGGGGTTCATCTCCTACAATGAGCAGTTCTTC. It yields the protein CASSPGFISYNEQFF.

V gene TRBV9 combines with J gene TRBJ2-1; TRBD2 agrees at 10 bases. The CDR3 contains 17 residues. Germline CDR1 SGDLS, CDR2 YYNGEE. The V and J ends lost 3 bases and 2 bases, in that order; junction bases with no gene match: 8. The DNA for the CDR3 is TGTGCCAGCAGCGCCTCCAGACTAGCGGGTCCCTACAATGAGCAGTTCTTC. Protein product: CASSASRLAGPYNEQFF.

V is TRBV10-3 and J is TRBJ2-6; D perhaps matches TRBD2 (5 bases). The CDR3 runs 15 residues. Trimming took 8 bases from V and 0 from J, leaving 11 bases between them. The germline V gene encodes CDR1 ENHRY and CDR2 SYGVKD. The CDR3 coding sequence is TGTGCCATCCTAAGACGGGACTCTGGGGCCAACGTCCTGACTTTC. It translates to CAILRRDSGANVLTF.

The chain links TRBV28 to TRBJ1-5; 9 nucleotides align to TRBD1. Germline V gene data show CDR1 as MDHEN and CDR2 as SYDVKM. The V and J ends lost 5 bases and 6 bases, in that order; junction bases with no gene match: 5. The CDR3 totals 14 residues. The CDR3 sequence: CASSLTGGSQPQHF. The CDR3 DNA is TGTGCCAGCAGTCTAACAGGGGGCTCTCAGCCCCAGCATTTT.

This clone was seen a single time. Here the CDR3 DNA reads TGTGCCAGCAGTGTCGAGCGGGCCCGCTCCTACGAGCAGTACTTC. Residues: CASSVERARSYEQYF. This rearrangement joins TRBV2 to TRBJ2-7, with D possibly being TRBD2 (6 bases). The CDR3 sequence is 15 residues long. CDR1 and CDR2 (germline): SNHLY, FYNNEI. V gave up 4 bases and J gave up 0 bases, with 13 bases separating them. Variable domain in full (rest from reference TRBV2 and TRBJ2-7): EPEVTQTPSHQVTQMGQEVILRCVPISNHLYFYWYRQILGQKVEFLVSFYNNEISEKSEIFDDQFSVERPDGSNFTLKIRSTKLEDSAMYFCASSVERARSYEQYFGPGTRLTVT.

The chain employs TRBV4-1 and TRBJ1-5; no definite D call. Trimming cost V 1 base and J 5 bases, with 6 bases left between them. This CDR3 comprises 13 residues. CDR1 is MGHRA, CDR2 YSYEKL, per germline. Here the CDR3 reads CASSQGGDQPQHF. CDR3 sequence (DNA): TGCGCCAGCAGCCAAGGAGGAGATCAGCCCCAGCATTTT.

This chain links TRBV14 with TRBJ2-1; D ambiguous. The CDR3 covers 15 residues. Germline CDR1 reads SGHDN; CDR2 reads FVKESK. Between the trimmed V and J ends, which lost 3 bases and 0 bases, there was a span of 9 bases. In nucleotides, the CDR3 is TGTGCCAGCAGCCACCTTTCTAGCTCCTACAATGAGCAGTTCTTC. This encodes CASSHLSSSYNEQFF.

This sequence joins TRBV27 and TRBJ2-3; 11 nucleotides match TRBD1. V was pared by 2 bases and J by 5 bases, with 12 bases of the junction left unmatched. The CDR3 consists of 18 residues. Per germline, CDR1 MNHEY and CDR2 SMNVEV (reference sequence). CDR3 bases: TGTGCCAGCAGTTTAAGGTCCCCCCGGACAGGGGGCCTAGATACGCAGTATTTT. This gives the protein CASSLRSPRTGGLDTQYF.

V usage is TRBV27 and J usage is TRBJ2-7; 10 positions agree with TRBD2. Trimming removed 7 bases from V and 9 bases from J; junction bases left unmatched: 9. The CDR3 is 13 residues long. The V gene's germline CDR1 is MNHEY and CDR2 SMNVEV (reference sequence). Here the CDR3 DNA reads TGTGCCAGCAAGGGGCTAGCGGGAGTTGTGCAGTACTTC. Its protein product is CASKGLAGVVQYF.

The rearrangement uses TRBV23-1 and TRBJ2-1; D gene uncertain. TRBV23-1 is placed among ORFs of uncertain function. The CDR3 spans 14 residues. Deletions cut 0 bases from V and 8 bases from J, with 11 bases between. The CDR3 reads CASSQSSMGDEQFF. The CDR3 DNA reads TGCGCCAGCAGTCAATCAAGTATGGGCGATGAGCAGTTCTTC.